These T cell receptor beta chains were read from a single sample in a study of early T cells in non-severe SARS-CoV-2 infection. Each CDR3 protein gets one entry after TCRdb re-called the 5' RACE reads with MiXCR. The repertoire holds 25,000 to 35,000 distinct CDR3 sequences, with under 7.5% as singletons. Material for sequencing was whole blood. The receptors originated from an adult who was a healthcare worker with PCR-confirmed SARS-CoV-2 infection or an uninfected control (not recorded which). Both conserved end residues are part of each CDR3. A D gene is named only where the DNA matches it firmly. Only part of the rows carry a size: once, few, many, or a class if the clone is expanded.

D: NA; size: many; J: TRBJ2-7; V: TRBV18; DNA: TGTGCCAGCTCCCCTCAAGAGGCGGGACGGCACGAGCAGTACTTC; CDR3: CASSPQEAGRHEQYF
D: TRBD2; size: few; J: TRBJ2-3; V: TRBV12-3/TRBV12-4; DNA: TGTGCCAGCAGTTTCTTCTCGCGGGGTTTGGGACTAGCGGGAGGGCCTGGAGATACGCAGTATTTT; CDR3: CASSFFSRGLGLAGGPGDTQYF
D: NA; size: many; J: TRBJ1-5; V: TRBV7-2; DNA: TGTGCCAGCAGCTTAGATGAAGGGGCTAAACCCCAGCATTTT; CDR3: CASSLDEGAKPQHF
D: TRBD1; size: many; J: TRBJ2-5; V: TRBV6-5; DNA: TGTGCCAGCAGTTACTCGACAGGGTACCAAGAGACCCAGTACTTC; CDR3: CASSYSTGYQETQYF
D: TRBD1; size: NA; J: TRBJ2-6; V: TRBV5-4; DNA: TGTGCCAGCAGCTTCCAGGGGGCTGGGGCCAACGTCCTGACTTTC; CDR3: CASSFQGAGANVLTF
D: TRBD2; size: medium-sized; J: TRBJ2-3; V: TRBV7-7; DNA: TGTGCTAGCAGCTTTACAGCGGGAGCCACAGATACGCAGTATTTT; CDR3: CASSFTAGATDTQYF
D: TRBD1; size: many; J: TRBJ2-5; V: TRBV29-1; DNA: TGCAGCTTTGGACAGGGAGAGACCCAGTACTTC; CDR3: CSFGQGETQYF
D: NA; size: few; J: TRBJ1-2; V: TRBV20-1; DNA: TGCAGTGCTGCGAGAGGAGGATACACCTTC; CDR3: CSAARGGYTF
D: NA; size: many; J: TRBJ2-7; V: TRBV12-3/TRBV12-4; DNA: TGTGCCAGCAGTTTCACCGGCCCGGGGTCCTACGAGCAGTACTTC; CDR3: CASSFTGPGSYEQYF
D: NA; size: many; J: TRBJ2-1; V: TRBV7-6; DNA: TGTGCCAGCAGTTCCGGGACGGCCTCCTACAATGAGCAGTTCTTC; CDR3: CASSSGTASYNEQFF